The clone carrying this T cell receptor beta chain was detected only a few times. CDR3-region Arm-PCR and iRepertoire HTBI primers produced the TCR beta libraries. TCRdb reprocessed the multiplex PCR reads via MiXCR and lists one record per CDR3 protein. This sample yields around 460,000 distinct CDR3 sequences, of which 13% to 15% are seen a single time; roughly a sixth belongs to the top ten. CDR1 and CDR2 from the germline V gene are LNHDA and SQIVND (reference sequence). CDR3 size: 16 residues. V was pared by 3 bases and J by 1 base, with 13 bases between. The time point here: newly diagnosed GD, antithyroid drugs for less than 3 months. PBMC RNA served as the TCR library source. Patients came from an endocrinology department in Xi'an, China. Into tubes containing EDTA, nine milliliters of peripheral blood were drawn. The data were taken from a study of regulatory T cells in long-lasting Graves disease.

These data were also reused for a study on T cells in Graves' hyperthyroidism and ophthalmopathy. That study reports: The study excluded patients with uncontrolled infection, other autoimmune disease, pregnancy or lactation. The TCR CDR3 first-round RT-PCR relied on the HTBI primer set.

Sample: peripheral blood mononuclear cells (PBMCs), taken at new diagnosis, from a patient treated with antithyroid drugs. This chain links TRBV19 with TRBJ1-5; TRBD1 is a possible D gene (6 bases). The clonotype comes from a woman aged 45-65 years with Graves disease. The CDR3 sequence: CASSIPGQISNQPQHF. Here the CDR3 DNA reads TGTGCCAGTAGTATTCCCGGACAGATAAGCAATCAGCCCCAGCATTTT.